The rows below give T cell receptor beta chains drawn from one sample of a study of vaccination effects on CD4 cells after COVID-19. Method: immunoSEQ multiplex PCR; TCRdb's copy keeps in-frame clones and lacks some. Of approximately 83,000 clones listed, under 80% were seen once; the top ten hold more than 1%. These receptors have no known antigen. The source was CD4+ T cells from PBMCs cultured with HCoV-OC43 spike peptides, collected after COVID-19 vaccination. The receptors come from a human donor who received a COVID-19 vaccine. The conserved cysteine and the conserved F or W are not part of the CDR3 here.

>TRBV7-2
ASSGAGGTDTQY
>TRBV28
ASRLTNNEQF
>TRBV5-5
ASSLVGESNQPQH
>TRBV7-8
ASSPGTGPYGYT
>TRBV7-6
ASSSLQGRHRELF
>TRBV14
ASSPLGIRQF
>TRBV7-3
ASSLNTGGLGNTIY
>TRBV12-3/TRBV12-4
ASSPTSNTQY
>TRBV7-8
ASSRGRSNTGELF
>TRBV4-3
ASSQGTGNQPQH
>TRBV2
ASSEAPGTGGSYNEQF
>TRBV2
ASTDRRPELAKNIQY
>TRBV18
ASSGLATYNEQF
>TRBV27
ASSLSRDRGYYNEQF
>TRBV5-1
ASSLRQGSNYGYT
>TRBV5-1
ASSLLETGGTDAQY
>TRBV7-8
ASSLGQGDGTGELF
>TRBV28
ASSLIGDTTNEKLF
>TRBV19
ASSIEGLAGGPNFPDTQY
>TRBV9
ASSVGASGNTIY
>TRBV5-4
ASSLGGRGANYGYT
>TRBV11-2
ASRQITGGHSPLH
>TRBV2
ASSDPGQGNQPQH
>TRBV9
ASSRGATNEKLF
>TRBV19
ASSTYPGLTGELF
>TRBV10-3
AISGPGTSSGYT
>TRBV3-1/TRBV3-2
ASSQELRGYGYT
>TRBV2
ASLVVTGASYNEQF
>TRBV27
ASRSSWGDYGYT
>TRBV2
ASSEGITGELF
>TRBV5-1
ASSLDFQVQPQH
>TRBV5-1
ASSGGTGYNEQF
>TRBV7-2
ASSLSPVPNTEAF
>TRBV30
AWSAGSLSPLH
>TRBV30
AWSVPDRAQPQH
>TRBV19
ASSIMGRTGELF
>TRBV11-2
ASSMNRGGDTQY
>TRBV28
ASSFLGARTGELF
>TRBV5-1
ASSLGGDRGLNEQF
>TRBV9
ASSDETQY
>TRBV2
ASSRQGAGETQY
>TRBV4-1
ASSQGQPGYT
>TRBV6-1
ASSDGTTPSGANVLT
>TRBV5-1
ASSTIAADTGELF
>TRBV7-2
ASSRTGSYGYT
>TRBV24-1
ATSDSKGVRDTQY